Detailed here is one TCR beta chain. Its antigen is unidentified. The germline gives CDR1 SGHTA, CDR2 FQGNSA. The CDR3 is 12 amino acids. V lost 3 bases, J lost 5 bases, and 4 bases lay in between. This entry is derived from a study of cytotoxic CD8 clonotypes in ibrutinib-treated CLL. Study as a whole: Response samples were taken after a median about twelve months of treatment, range 6 to 36. Regarding the study as a whole: Clonality increased with ibrutinib response but returned toward baseline at progression.

Deep sequencing aimed at 1 in 200,000 to 1 in 1 million T cells' resolution. The table came from immunoSEQ multiplex PCR; TCRdb's copy has only in-frame clones and leaves some out. Among about 130,000 clones listed, around 84% were seen once. The chain is built from TRBV7-2 and TRBJ2-2, with D unresolved. This clonotype was sampled from a human donor with chronic lymphocytic leukemia. The material was PBMCs, obtained after 24 months of ibrutinib treatment. Here the CDR3 reads CASSLLTGELFF. In DNA form, the CDR3 reads TGTGCCAGCAGCTTGTTGACCGGGGAGCTGTTTTTT.